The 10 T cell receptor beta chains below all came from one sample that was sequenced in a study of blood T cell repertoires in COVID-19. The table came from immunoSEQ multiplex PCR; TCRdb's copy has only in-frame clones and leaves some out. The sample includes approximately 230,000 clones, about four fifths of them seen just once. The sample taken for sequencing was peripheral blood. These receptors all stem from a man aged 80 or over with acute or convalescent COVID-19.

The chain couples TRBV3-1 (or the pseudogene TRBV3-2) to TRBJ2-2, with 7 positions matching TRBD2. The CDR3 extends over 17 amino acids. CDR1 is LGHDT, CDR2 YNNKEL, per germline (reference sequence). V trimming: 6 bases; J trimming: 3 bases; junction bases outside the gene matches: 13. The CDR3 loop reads CASRLLGGREDTGELFF. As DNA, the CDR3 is TGTGCCAGCAGGCTTCTTGGGGGACGGGAGGACACCGGGGAGCTGTTTTTT.

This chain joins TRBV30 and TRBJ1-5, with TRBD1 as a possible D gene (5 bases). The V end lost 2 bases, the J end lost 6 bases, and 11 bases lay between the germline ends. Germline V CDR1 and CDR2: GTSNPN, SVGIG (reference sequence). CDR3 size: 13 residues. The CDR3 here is CAWSWQGSQPQHF. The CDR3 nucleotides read TGTGCCTGGAGTTGGCAGGGTAGTCAGCCCCAGCATTTT.

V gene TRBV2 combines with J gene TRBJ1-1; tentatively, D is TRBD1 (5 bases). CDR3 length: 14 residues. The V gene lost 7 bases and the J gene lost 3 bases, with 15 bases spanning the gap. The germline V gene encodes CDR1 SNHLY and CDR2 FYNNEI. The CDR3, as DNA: TGTGCCAGCAACGAGGAGGGAGGGGACACTGAAGCTTTCTTT. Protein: CASNEEGGDTEAFF.

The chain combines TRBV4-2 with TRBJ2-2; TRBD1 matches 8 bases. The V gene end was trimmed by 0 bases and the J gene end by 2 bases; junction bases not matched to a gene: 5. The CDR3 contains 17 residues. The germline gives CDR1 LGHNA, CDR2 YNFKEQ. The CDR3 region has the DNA TGTGCCAGCAGCCAAGAGGCGACAGGGGCCAACACCGGGGAGCTGTTTTTT. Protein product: CASSQEATGANTGELFF.

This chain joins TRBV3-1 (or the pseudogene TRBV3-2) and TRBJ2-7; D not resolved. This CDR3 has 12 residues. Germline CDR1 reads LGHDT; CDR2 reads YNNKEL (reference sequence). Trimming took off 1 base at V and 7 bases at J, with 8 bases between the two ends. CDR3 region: CASSQGRLEQYF. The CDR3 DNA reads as TGTGCCAGCAGCCAAGGTCGACTTGAGCAGTACTTC.

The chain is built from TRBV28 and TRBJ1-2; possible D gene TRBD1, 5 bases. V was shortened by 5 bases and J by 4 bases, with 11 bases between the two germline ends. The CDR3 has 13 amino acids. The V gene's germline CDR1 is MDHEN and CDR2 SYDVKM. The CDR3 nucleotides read TGTGCCAGCAGTATAGGGGCCTTCTATGGCTACACCTTC. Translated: CASSIGAFYGYTF.

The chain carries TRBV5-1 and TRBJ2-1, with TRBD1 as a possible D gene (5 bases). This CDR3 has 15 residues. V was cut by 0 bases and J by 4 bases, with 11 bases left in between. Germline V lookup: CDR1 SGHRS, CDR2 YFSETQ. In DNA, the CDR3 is TGCGCCAGCAGCTTGGCCCTTAGACAGTACAATGAGCAGTTCTTC. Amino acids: CASSLALRQYNEQFF.

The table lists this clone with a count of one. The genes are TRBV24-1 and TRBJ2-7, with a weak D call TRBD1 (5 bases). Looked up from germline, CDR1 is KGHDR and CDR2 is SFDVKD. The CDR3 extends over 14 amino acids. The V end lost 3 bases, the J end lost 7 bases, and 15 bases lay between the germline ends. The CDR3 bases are TGTGCCACCAGTGATCCAGGGCGGAAGGGAGAGCAGTACTTC. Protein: CATSDPGRKGEQYF.

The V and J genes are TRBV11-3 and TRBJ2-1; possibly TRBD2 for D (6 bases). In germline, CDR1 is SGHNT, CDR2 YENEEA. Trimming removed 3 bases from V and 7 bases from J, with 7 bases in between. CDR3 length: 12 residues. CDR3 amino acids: CASSFGGNEQFF. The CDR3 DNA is TGTGCCAGCAGCTTCGGGGGTAATGAGCAGTTCTTC.

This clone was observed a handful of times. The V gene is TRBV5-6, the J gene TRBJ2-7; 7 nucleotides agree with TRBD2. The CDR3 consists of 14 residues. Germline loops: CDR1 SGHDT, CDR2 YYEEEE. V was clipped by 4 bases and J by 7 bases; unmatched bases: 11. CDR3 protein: CASSLIGGLGEQYF. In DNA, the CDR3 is TGTGCCAGCAGCCTAATCGGGGGGTTAGGAGAGCAGTACTTC.